The 25 T cell receptor beta chains listed next were all sequenced from one sample in a study of shared clonotypes between healthy human individuals. Sequencing was performed with immunoSEQ multiplex PCR; in TCRdb, only in-frame clones are kept and a portion is missing. In the table there are under 600,000 clones, approximately 97% of which are singletons. Source material: naive CD4+ T cells sorted from blood. Subset described: CD45RA+ positively selected. The origin of the receptors is a woman in her 30s in good health.

The chain recombines TRBV7-2 with TRBJ2-2; D is unresolved. There are 16 residues in the CDR3. The V end lost 2 bases, the J end lost 5 bases, and 15 bases lay between the germline ends. The germline CDR1 and CDR2 sequences are SGHTA and FQGNSA. The CDR3 protein is CASSLKLSAITGELFF. Here the CDR3 DNA reads TGTGCCAGCAGCTTAAAGCTTAGTGCTATAACCGGGGAGCTGTTTTTT.

The chain couples TRBV19 to TRBJ2-5, with 9 bases aligning to TRBD1. The CDR3 is made up of 13 amino acids. Germline V CDR1 and CDR2: LNHDA, SQIVND (reference sequence). The J segment lost 6 bases and the V segment lost 8 bases, leaving 7 bases of the junction unmatched. The CDR3 DNA follows: TGTGCCAGTGGGGACAGGGTGGGGAAGACCCAGTACTTC. This codes for CASGDRVGKTQYF.

Only one count was recorded for this clone. The chain couples TRBV10-2 to TRBJ2-7; D might be TRBD2 (6 bases). Per the germline V gene, CDR1 is WSHSY and CDR2 is SAAADI. Trimming pared 2 bases from V and 0 bases from J, leaving 8 bases between. This CDR3 has 14 residues. The CDR3 coding sequence is TGCGCCAGCAGTGAGCGGGGGAGCTCCTACGAGCAGTACTTC. Protein product: CASSERGSSYEQYF.

This chain links TRBV12-1 with TRBJ2-7; TRBD2, the D gene given by the table, was not confirmed from the DNA. TRBV12-1 constitutes a pseudogene. There are 19 residues in the CDR3. The CDR3 bases are TGTGCCAGCAGCTTGGGGTCGGGAGGGCCTAGGACCACTTCCTACGAGCAGTACTTC. Encoded protein: CASSLGSGGPRTTSYEQYF.

The chain is built from TRBV11-2 and TRBJ2-2; either TRBD1 or TRBD2 may fit D (6 bases each). The CDR3 extends over 16 amino acids. Germline CDR1 and CDR2: SGHAT and FQNNGV. Trimming cost V 5 bases and J 4 bases, with 17 bases left between them. The CDR3 loop reads CASSPGAARSTGELFF. The CDR3 DNA reads TGTGCCAGCAGCCCGGGGGCGGCTAGAAGCACCGGGGAGCTGTTTTTT.

This clone occurred once. This chain connects TRBV6-1 to TRBJ2-7, with TRBD1 matching 7 bases. Germline-derived CDR1 and CDR2 are MNHNS and SASEGT. The trim removed 3 bases at V and 7 bases at J, leaving 6 bases unmatched. This CDR3 is built from 13 residues. The CDR3 DNA reads as TGTGCCAGCAGTGACAGGACAGGTGGAGAGCAGTACTTC. It yields the protein CASSDRTGGEQYF.

V gene TRBV27 combines with J gene TRBJ1-4, with a possible D match to TRBD1 (6 bases). This CDR3 spans 17 amino acids. CDR1 and CDR2 (germline): MNHEY, SMNVEV (reference sequence). The V and J ends lost 3 bases and 0 bases respectively, with 14 bases between them. CDR3 coding DNA: TGTGCCAGCAGTTTTAATCCGGGGGCAGCAACTAATGAAAAACTGTTTTTT. Protein: CASSFNPGAATNEKLFF.

This clone has just a few counts. The rearrangement links TRBV2 to TRBJ1-2; the D gene is possibly TRBD1 (6 bases). Germline V lookup: CDR1 SNHLY, CDR2 FYNNEI. The CDR3 contains 13 residues. Trimming took off 6 bases at V and 8 bases at J, with 16 bases between the two ends. CDR3 DNA sequence: TGTGCCAGCAGGGGGGTGGCAGGGGCCGGCTACACCTTC. This translates into CASRGVAGAGYTF.

The chain joins TRBV5-1 to TRBJ1-5; D gene uncertain. Between the trimmed V and J ends, which lost 4 bases and 3 bases, there was a span of 8 bases. Germline CDR1 SGHRS, CDR2 YFSETQ. The CDR3 loop spans 13 amino acids. Here the CDR3 DNA reads TGCGCCAGCAGCCCGACGCCCAATCAGCCCCAGCATTTT. Its translation: CASSPTPNQPQHF.

The V call is TRBV10-3, the J call TRBJ1-2, with a possible D match to TRBD1 (6 bases). This CDR3 is built from 14 residues. Looked up from germline, CDR1 is ENHRY and CDR2 is SYGVKD. The V end lost 6 bases, the J end lost 5 bases, and 16 bases lay between the germline ends. The CDR3 bases are TGTGCCATCAGCCCCATTGGGGGGCGGTATGGCTACACCTTC. Protein sequence: CAISPIGGRYGYTF.

V usage is TRBV29-1 and J usage is TRBJ1-2, with D maybe TRBD1 (6 bases). Germline assignment: CDR1 SQVTM and CDR2 ANQGSEA. The V gene lost 7 bases and the J gene lost 0 bases, with 24 bases spanning the gap. The CDR3 runs to 17 residues. CDR3 in DNA: TGCAGCGCCCGAGAGGGGGGAAACAGGAGGACTAACTATGGCTACACCTTC. This gives the protein CSAREGGNRRTNYGYTF.

The chain employs TRBV30 and TRBJ1-1; 8 bases line up with TRBD1. CDR3 size: 13 residues. Unmatched junction bases numbered 2, after V lost 1 base and J lost 4 bases. Germline V lookup: CDR1 GTSNPN, CDR2 SVGIG (reference sequence). CDR3 coding DNA: TGTGCCTGGAGTGGGACAGGGACCACTGAAGCTTTCTTT. The encoded protein is CAWSGTGTTEAFF.

The chain has TRBV2 and TRBJ2-1; 9 nucleotides line up with TRBD1. The CDR3 is made up of 13 amino acids. Germline V gene sequence: CDR1 SNHLY, CDR2 FYNNEI. Germline trimming cut 8 bases from V and 10 bases from J; bases unmatched to any gene: 9. The CDR3 here is CASGGETGGEQFF. The DNA of the CDR3 is TGTGCCAGCGGGGGAGAGACAGGGGGAGAGCAGTTCTTC.

The chain uses TRBV28 and TRBJ1-4, with D possibly being TRBD1 (5 bases). Trimming removed 6 bases at V and 8 bases at J, with 16 bases between. CDR3 length: 14 residues. Germline lookup yields CDR1 MDHEN and CDR2 SYDVKM. The chain's CDR3 is CASSHRRSREKLFF. CDR3 nucleotide sequence: TGTGCCAGCAGCCACAGGAGGAGTCGAGAAAAACTGTTTTTT.

The rearrangement links TRBV7-2 to TRBJ2-7; possibly TRBD1 for D (5 bases). With 5 bases removed from V and 4 bases from J, the gap between germline ends came to 21 bases. There are 16 residues in the CDR3. The germline CDR1 and CDR2 sequences are SGHTA and FQGNSA. The CDR3 protein is CASSQGGPMAAYEQYF. CDR3 coding DNA: TGTGCCAGCAGCCAGGGTGGCCCTATGGCAGCTTACGAGCAGTACTTC.

The chain couples TRBV15 to TRBJ2-7, with 10 bases matching TRBD2. The CDR3 contains 16 residues. V shed 0 bases, J shed 4 bases, and the junction held 6 bases outside the gene matches. Germline CDR1 reads LNHNV; CDR2 reads YYDKDF (reference sequence). The CDR3: CATSRETSGAGYEQYF. The CDR3 nucleotides are TGTGCCACCAGCAGAGAAACTAGCGGGGCTGGATACGAGCAGTACTTC.

The rearrangement joins TRBV18 to TRBJ2-6; TRBD1 agrees at 11 bases. CDR1 and CDR2 (germline): KGHSH, LQKENI. The CDR3 is made up of 19 amino acids. The V segment lost 3 bases and the J segment 2 bases; nucleotides outside the gene matches: 9. The CDR3 is CASSPEFGTGGAGANVLTF. CDR3 bases: TGTGCCAGCTCACCGGAGTTCGGGACAGGGGGGGCTGGGGCCAACGTCCTGACTTTC.

J is TRBJ2-3 and V is TRBV7-3, with D possibly TRBD1 on 6 matching bases. V was pared by 1 base and J by 4 bases, with 12 bases between. Germline CDR1 reads SGHTA; CDR2 reads FQGTGA. The CDR3 totals 15 residues. DNA of the CDR3: TGTGCCAGCAGCTTAAGGGGGCGAGTTGCAGATACGCAGTATTTT. Amino acids: CASSLRGRVADTQYF.

The chain combines TRBV15 with TRBJ2-1; D perhaps matches TRBD1 (6 bases). The CDR3 totals 16 residues. Germline CDR1 LNHNV, CDR2 YYDKDF (reference sequence). The V end was cut by 0 bases, the J end by 4 bases, with 13 bases between. Written as DNA, the CDR3 is TGTGCCACCAGCAGAGATCTAGGGGGTGTATACAATGAGCAGTTCTTC. Its translation: CATSRDLGGVYNEQFF. The full variable domain, rest sourced from reference TRBV15 and TRBJ2-1, is DAMVIQNPRYQVTQFGKPVTLSCSQTLNHNVMYWYQQKSSQAPKLLFHYYDKDFNNEADTPDNFQSRRPNTSFCFLDIRSPGLGDTAMYLCATSRDLGGVYNEQFFGPGTRLTVL.

On this clone itself: This sample also contains other DNA sequences that code for the same CDR3. The gene calls are TRBV2 and TRBJ2-3; perhaps TRBD1 as D (6 bases). V was cut by 1 base and J by 1 base, with 9 bases left in between. This CDR3 region has 15 residues. Germline loops: CDR1 SNHLY, CDR2 FYNNEI. The CDR3, as DNA: TGTGCCAGCAGTGAAGGGGCAGGGGGCACAGATACGCAGTATTTT. It encodes CASSEGAGGTDTQYF. Using reference TRBV2 and TRBJ2-3 for the parts outside the CDR3, the full variable domain is EPEVTQTPSHQVTQMGQEVILRCVPISNHLYFYWYRQILGQKVEFLVSFYNNEISEKSEIFDDQFSVERPDGSNFTLKIRSTKLEDSAMYFCASSEGAGGTDTQYFGPGTRLTVL.

V usage is TRBV27 and J usage is TRBJ2-7, with 9 bases lining up with TRBD2. Germline CDR1 and CDR2: MNHEY and SMNVEV (reference sequence). The CDR3 is 15 amino acids. V trimming: 7 bases; J trimming: 3 bases; junction bases outside the gene matches: 10. For the CDR3, the DNA is TGTGCCAGCAACACCCTAGCGGGAAGGCGCTACGAGCAGTACTTC. This encodes CASNTLAGRRYEQYF.

The chain employs TRBV29-1 and TRBJ2-1, with D perhaps matching TRBD2 (5 bases). The germline V and J ends were trimmed by 6 bases and 7 bases, with 19 bases remaining between them. CDR1 and CDR2 from the germline V gene are SQVTM and ANQGSEA. This CDR3 has 14 amino acids. Here the CDR3 reads CSVDGGLSVNEQFF. As DNA, the CDR3 is TGCAGCGTGGATGGCGGGCTATCTGTAAATGAGCAGTTCTTC.

This sequence joins TRBV19 and TRBJ2-2; 8 nucleotides line up with TRBD1. CDR3 length equals 15 residues. Germline lookup yields CDR1 LNHDA and CDR2 SQIVND (reference sequence). J gave up 4 bases and V 5 bases, and 6 bases lay outside the gene matches. Here the CDR3 reads CASSRGQGGTGELFF. The CDR3 coding sequence is TGTGCCAGTAGTCGTGGACAGGGAGGCACCGGGGAGCTGTTTTTT.

The chain links TRBV2 to TRBJ1-5; 8 positions agree with TRBD1. Germline lookup yields CDR1 SNHLY and CDR2 FYNNEI. The trim removed 4 bases at V and 1 base at J, leaving 3 bases unmatched. The CDR3 covers 15 residues. The CDR3 loop is CASSGNRGSNQPQHF. CDR3 coding DNA: TGTGCCAGCAGTGGAAACAGGGGGAGCAATCAGCCCCAGCATTTT. Combining the CDR3 with reference TRBV2 and TRBJ1-5 gives the whole variable domain EPEVTQTPSHQVTQMGQEVILRCVPISNHLYFYWYRQILGQKVEFLVSFYNNEISEKSEIFDDQFSVERPDGSNFTLKIRSTKLEDSAMYFCASSGNRGSNQPQHFGDGTRLSIL.

The chain has TRBV10-3 and TRBJ2-2; D remains unclear. The CDR3 consists of 15 residues. Germline lookup yields CDR1 ENHRY and CDR2 SYGVKD. Deletions cut 2 bases from V and 1 base from J, with 8 bases between. The CDR3 DNA follows: TGTGCCATCAGTGAGACCCCCCTGAACACCGGGGAGCTGTTTTTT. This gives the protein CAISETPLNTGELFF.